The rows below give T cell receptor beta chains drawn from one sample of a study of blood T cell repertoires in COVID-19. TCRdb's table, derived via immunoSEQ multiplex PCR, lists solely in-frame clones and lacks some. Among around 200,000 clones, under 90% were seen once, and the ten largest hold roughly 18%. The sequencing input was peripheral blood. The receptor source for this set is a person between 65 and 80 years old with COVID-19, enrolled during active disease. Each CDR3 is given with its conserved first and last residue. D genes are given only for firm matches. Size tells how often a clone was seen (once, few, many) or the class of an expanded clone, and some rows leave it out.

CDR3nt: TGTGCCACCTTCGAGGTATCCTACGAGCAGTACTTC
CDR3aa: CATFEVSYEQYF
abundance: -
d_gene: -
v_gene: TRBV6-5
j_gene: TRBJ2-7

CDR3nt: TGTGCCAGCAGTCGCTTAGCACCCAGCGGGAGTTTGAAACAGTTCTTC
CDR3aa: CASSRLAPSGSLKQFF
abundance: -
d_gene: TRBD2
v_gene: TRBV28
j_gene: TRBJ2-1

CDR3nt: TGTGCCAGCAGCAAAAGCGTGGCCAGACGAAACTACCGATTCTTC
CDR3aa: CASSKSVARRNYRFF
abundance: -
d_gene: -
v_gene: TRBV21-1
j_gene: TRBJ2-1

CDR3nt: TGTGCCAGTAGTGGGGCCCGGCGCTCCCAGGGGGAGACCCAGTACTTC
CDR3aa: CASSGARRSQGETQYF
abundance: -
d_gene: -
v_gene: TRBV19
j_gene: TRBJ2-5

CDR3nt: TGTGCCAGCACGCGGACTAGCTTCTACGAGCAGTACTTC
CDR3aa: CASTRTSFYEQYF
abundance: -
d_gene: TRBD2
v_gene: TRBV28
j_gene: TRBJ2-7

CDR3nt: TGTGCCAGCAGTTTATCAGGCGGCTCCAGCTCCTATAATTCACCCCTCCACTTT
CDR3aa: CASSLSGGSSSYNSPLHF
abundance: -
d_gene: -
v_gene: TRBV27
j_gene: TRBJ1-6

CDR3nt: TGCGCCAGCAGCCGCGTTTTGGCCGCGGGGGGGGCAACTAATGAAAAACTGTTTTTT
CDR3aa: CASSRVLAAGGATNEKLFF
abundance: -
d_gene: -
v_gene: TRBV4-3
j_gene: TRBJ1-4

CDR3nt: TGTGCCAGCAGCCCCCGGGGGATCACTGAAGCTTTCTTT
CDR3aa: CASSPRGITEAFF
abundance: -
d_gene: -
v_gene: TRBV3-1/TRBV3-2
j_gene: TRBJ1-1

CDR3nt: TGTGCCAGCAGTCCATCGGGACAGCAGAACACTGAAGCTTTCTTT
CDR3aa: CASSPSGQQNTEAFF
abundance: -
d_gene: TRBD1
v_gene: TRBV7-9
j_gene: TRBJ1-1

CDR3nt: TGTGCCAGCAGCTTGGTTCAAAATAGTAGGTTCTTC
CDR3aa: CASSLVQNSRFF
abundance: many
d_gene: -
v_gene: TRBV7-9
j_gene: TRBJ2-1

CDR3nt: TGTGCCAGCAGCCCCACCCAGCGGGGATTTACAGATACGCAGTATTTT
CDR3aa: CASSPTQRGFTDTQYF
abundance: -
d_gene: TRBD2
v_gene: TRBV3-1/TRBV3-2
j_gene: TRBJ2-3

CDR3nt: TGTGCCAGCGCCACGACAGGGTTGGGGCGAGAGACCCAGTACTTC
CDR3aa: CASATTGLGRETQYF
abundance: few
d_gene: TRBD1
v_gene: TRBV27
j_gene: TRBJ2-5

CDR3nt: TGTGCCAGCAGTCTTAGCGGAACCCCCTACGAGCAGTACTTC
CDR3aa: CASSLSGTPYEQYF
abundance: -
d_gene: -
v_gene: TRBV6-2/TRBV6-3
j_gene: TRBJ2-7

CDR3nt: TGTGCCTGGAACAGGGTGGGAATGGGTACTGAAGCTTTCTTT
CDR3aa: CAWNRVGMGTEAFF
abundance: -
d_gene: -
v_gene: TRBV30
j_gene: TRBJ1-1

CDR3nt: TGTGCCAGCAGTTCCCCAGACGTTGTGAGGCAAACAGATACGCAGTATTTT
CDR3aa: CASSSPDVVRQTDTQYF
abundance: -
d_gene: -
v_gene: TRBV28
j_gene: TRBJ2-3